This TCR beta chain derives from a study of T cell responses to AZD1222 COVID-19 vaccine. Study-wide context: Combined were second doses at about 4 or about 12 weeks.

Study outcomes and limitations: Most donors were white British, females outnumbered males, and clonal diversity was possibly underestimated. Increases in Spike-specific TCR breadth and depth were seen after two AZD1222 doses.

The V end lost 2 bases, the J end lost 4 bases, and 12 bases lay between the germline ends. This CDR3 contains 14 residues. CDR1 is SGHKS and CDR2 is YYEKEE in the germline V gene (reference sequence). The method was immunoSEQ multiplex PCR; TCRdb's version includes in-frame clones alone and lacks a portion of them. The sample includes roughly 120,000 clones, around 94% seen only once; the top ten take roughly 7%. As to this clone: Its specificity is not known.

The chain joins TRBV5-5 to TRBJ2-5; D possibly corresponds to TRBD2 (5 bases). The sequence was collected from an adult in good health. Sample: peripheral blood, taken on day 0 of AZD1222 vaccination. CDR3 nucleotides: TGTGCCAGCAGCTTACTAGAGGCGGCAGAGACCCAGTACTTC. Its protein product is CASSLLEAAETQYF.